Each of the 2 T cell receptor beta chains below was sequenced from the same sample in a study of blood T cells in healthy people across ages. With a J-beta primer mix and a sample-barcoded 5' primer, a second PCR ran 7 to 11 cycles. TCRdb redid the calling of the 5' RACE reads with MiXCR, one entry per CDR3 protein. The top ten clones hold approximately 13% of a sample with 650,000 to 700,000 distinct CDR3 sequences, about 50% of them seen once. Sequences were obtained from blood. The source is a woman at least 80 years old in good health.

There are a few counts of this clonotype. J is TRBJ1-1 and V is TRBV25-1; 7 nucleotides agree with TRBD1. Losses at the gene ends were 5 bases for V and 7 bases for J; bases not matched to a gene: 13. CDR1 is MGHDK and CDR2 is SYGVNS in the germline V gene. The CDR3 contains 15 residues. For the CDR3, the DNA is TGTGCCAGCAGTACTAACACAGGGGCCAAGGGTGAAGCTTTCTTT. Encoded protein: CASSTNTGAKGEAFF.

As to this clonotype: This could be a read error, since a much larger clone is one nucleotide away. CDR3 residues: CSGKVGHEQLF. The CDR3 DNA follows: TGCAGCGGTAAGGTGGGGCATGAGCAGTTATTC. The chain combines TRBV29-1 with TRBJ2-1; possible D gene TRBD1, 5 bases. CDR3 length equals 11 residues. Germline values: CDR1 SQVTM, CDR2 ANQGSEA.